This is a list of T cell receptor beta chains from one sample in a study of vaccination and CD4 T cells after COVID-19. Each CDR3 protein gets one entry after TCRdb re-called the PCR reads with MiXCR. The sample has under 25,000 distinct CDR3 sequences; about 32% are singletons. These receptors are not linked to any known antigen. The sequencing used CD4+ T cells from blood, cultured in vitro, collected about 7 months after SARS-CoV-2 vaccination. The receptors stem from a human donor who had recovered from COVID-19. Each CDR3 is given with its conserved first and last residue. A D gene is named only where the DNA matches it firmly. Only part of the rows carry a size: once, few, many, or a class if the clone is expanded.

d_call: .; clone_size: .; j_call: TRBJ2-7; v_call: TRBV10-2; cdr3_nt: TGCGCCAGCAGTGAGTCGTTTGTTCGCGAGCAGTACTTC; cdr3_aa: CASSESFVREQYF
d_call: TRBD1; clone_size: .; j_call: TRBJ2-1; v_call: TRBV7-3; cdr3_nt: TGTGCCAGCAGCACCGTAACCGGGACAGGGATTGGTAATGAGCAGTTCTTC; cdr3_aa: CASSTVTGTGIGNEQFF
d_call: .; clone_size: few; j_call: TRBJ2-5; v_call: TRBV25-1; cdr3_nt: TGTGCCAGCAGTGAATACGCCAAGGAGGAGACCCAGTACTTC; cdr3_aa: CASSEYAKEETQYF
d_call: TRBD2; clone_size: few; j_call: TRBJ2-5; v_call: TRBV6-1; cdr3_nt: TGTGCCAGCGGACTAGAAAGGGCCCAGTACTTC; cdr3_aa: CASGLERAQYF
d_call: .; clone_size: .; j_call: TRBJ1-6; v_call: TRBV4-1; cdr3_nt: TGCGCCAGCAGCCAAGATTTAGCCAGGGAGGTTTCACCCCTCCACTTT; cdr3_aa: CASSQDLAREVSPLHF
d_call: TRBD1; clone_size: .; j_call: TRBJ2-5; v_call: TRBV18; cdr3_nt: TGTGCCAGCTCGCTGACAGGGGGCTTGGAGACCCAGTACTTC; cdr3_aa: CASSLTGGLETQYF
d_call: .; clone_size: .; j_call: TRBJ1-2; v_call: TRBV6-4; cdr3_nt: TGTGCCAGCAGTGACGTAACCACTAACAAGGGTGATTATGGCTACACCTTC; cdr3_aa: CASSDVTTNKGDYGYTF
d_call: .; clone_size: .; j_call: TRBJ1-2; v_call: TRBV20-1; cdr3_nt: TGCAGTGCTTTACCAAAGCTACCGGGCTTCTATGGCTACACCTTC; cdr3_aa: CSALPKLPGFYGYTF
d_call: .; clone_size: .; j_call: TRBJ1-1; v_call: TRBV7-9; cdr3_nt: TGTGCCAGCAGCTTATCCCAATTGGAGAACACTGAAGCTTTCTTT; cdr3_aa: CASSLSQLENTEAFF
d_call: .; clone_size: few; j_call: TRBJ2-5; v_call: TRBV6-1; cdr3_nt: TGTGCCAGCAGTGACCCGTTAAAAGAGACCCAGTACTTC; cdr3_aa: CASSDPLKETQYF
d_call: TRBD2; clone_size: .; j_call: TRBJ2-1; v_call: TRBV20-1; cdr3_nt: TGCAGTGCTACAGAAAGCGGGAACGTCTACAATGAGCAGTTCTTC; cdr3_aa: CSATESGNVYNEQFF
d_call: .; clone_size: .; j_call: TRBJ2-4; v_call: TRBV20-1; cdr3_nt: TGCAGTGCTAGAGACTTGACAGGTGGTGGAAACATTCAGTACTTC; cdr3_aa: CSARDLTGGGNIQYF
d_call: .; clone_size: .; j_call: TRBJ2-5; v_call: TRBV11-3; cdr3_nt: TGTGCCAGCAGCTCGGGACGGCAAGAGACCCAGTACTTC; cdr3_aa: CASSSGRQETQYF
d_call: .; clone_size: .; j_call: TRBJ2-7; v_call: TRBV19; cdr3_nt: TGTGCCAGTAGTATAGATTGGGGCACTTCCTACGAGCAGTACTTC; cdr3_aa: CASSIDWGTSYEQYF
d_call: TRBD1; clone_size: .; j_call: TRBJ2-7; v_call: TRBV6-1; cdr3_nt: TGTGCCAGCAGTGAACGGCGGACAGGGCCCTACGAGCAGTACTTC; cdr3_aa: CASSERRTGPYEQYF
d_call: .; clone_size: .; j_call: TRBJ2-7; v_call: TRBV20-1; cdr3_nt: TGCGGTGCCCCGGGGCAGGGGTACGAGCAGTACTTC; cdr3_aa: CGAPGQGYEQYF
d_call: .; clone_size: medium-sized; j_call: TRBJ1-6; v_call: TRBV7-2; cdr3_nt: TGTGCCAGCAGCCCCCGACAGGATTCACCCCTCCACTTT; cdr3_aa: CASSPRQDSPLHF
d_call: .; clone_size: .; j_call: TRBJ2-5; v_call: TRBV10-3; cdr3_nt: TGTGCCATCAGTTTGGGGACAAACCGGGACGAGACCCAGTACTTC; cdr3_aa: CAISLGTNRDETQYF
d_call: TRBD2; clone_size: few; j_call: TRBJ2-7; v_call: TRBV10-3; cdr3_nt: TGTGCCATCAGCCCCTGGCGGGAGGGGTCCTACGAGCAGTACTTC; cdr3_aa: CAISPWREGSYEQYF
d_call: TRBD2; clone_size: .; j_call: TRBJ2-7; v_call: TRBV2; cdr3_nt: TGTGCCAGCATCTCCCTCGCGGGACTAGCCTCCTACGAGCAGTACTTC; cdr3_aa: CASISLAGLASYEQYF
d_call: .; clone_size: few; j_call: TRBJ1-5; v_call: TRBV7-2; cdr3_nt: TGTGCCAGCAGCTTAAGTTGGGGTGGCGGCAATCAGCCCCAGCATTTT; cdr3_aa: CASSLSWGGGNQPQHF
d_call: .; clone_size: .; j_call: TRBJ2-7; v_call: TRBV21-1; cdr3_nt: TGTGCCAGCAGCAAAGGGCTAGCGGGAGCCTACGAGCAGTACTTC; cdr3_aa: CASSKGLAGAYEQYF
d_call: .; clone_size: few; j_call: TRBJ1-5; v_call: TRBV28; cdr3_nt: TGTGCCAGCTTTGGGCTCGTGTCGTCGCCCCAGCATTTT; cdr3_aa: CASFGLVSSPQHF
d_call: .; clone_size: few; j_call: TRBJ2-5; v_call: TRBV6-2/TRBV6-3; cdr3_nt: TGTGCCAGCAGCCCCTCCTGGGTCGGGGACGGGACCCAGTACTTC; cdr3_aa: CASSPSWVGDGTQYF